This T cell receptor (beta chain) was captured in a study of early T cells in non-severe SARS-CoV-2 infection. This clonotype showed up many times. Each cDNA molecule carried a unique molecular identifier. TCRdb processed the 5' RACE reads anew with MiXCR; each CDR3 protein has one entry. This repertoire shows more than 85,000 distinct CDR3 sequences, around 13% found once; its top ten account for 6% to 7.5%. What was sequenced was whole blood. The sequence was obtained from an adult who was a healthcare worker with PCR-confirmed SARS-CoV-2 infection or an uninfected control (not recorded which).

For the CDR3, the DNA is TGTGCCAGCAGCGCCGACAGGATGAACACTGAAGCTTTCTTT. Encoded protein: CASSADRMNTEAFF. V usage is TRBV2 and J usage is TRBJ1-1; possibly TRBD1 for D (6 bases). The CDR3 covers 14 residues. V lost 6 bases to trimming and J lost 0 bases, with 11 bases between them. Germline assignment: CDR1 SNHLY and CDR2 FYNNEI.